This entry lists 19 T cell receptor beta chains sequenced from one sample in a study of T cells after yellow fever vaccination. TCRdb ran MiXCR on the 5' RACE reads and lists one entry per CDR3 protein. Of roughly 15,000 distinct CDR3 sequences detected, roughly 8% appear once; the ten largest clones hold 1.5% to 2%. Sequences were derived from PBMCs, either bulk or a sorted T-cell subset (CD4+, CD8+, memory, or dextramer-sorted; not recorded which), sampled on the day of the yellow fever booster vaccination. These receptors all stem from a man between 18 and 29 years old who received the YFV17D yellow fever vaccine.

This clonotype came up many times. The chain employs TRBV30 and TRBJ2-2; TRBD1 might be the D (6 bases). Trimming took off 4 bases at V and 6 bases at J, with 15 bases between the two ends. Germline V gene sequence: CDR1 GTSNPN, CDR2 SVGIG (reference sequence). The CDR3 has 14 amino acids. This CDR3 is CAWTGTLISGELFF. The CDR3 DNA follows: TGTGCCTGGACCGGGACACTTATTTCCGGGGAGCTGTTTTTT.

This clonotype was recorded at least ten times. The rearrangement uses TRBV20-1 and TRBJ2-1; 9 bases agree with TRBD2. The CDR3 length is 17 residues. From germline, CDR1 is DFQATT and CDR2 SNEGSKA (reference sequence). V was pared by 0 bases and J by 4 bases, with 10 bases of the junction left unmatched. The CDR3 nucleotides are TGCAGTGCTAGAGATGTCGAGCGGGGGGCTTCTTACAATGAGCAGTTCTTC. Translation gives CSARDVERGASYNEQFF.

This clonotype has ten or more counts. The rearrangement links TRBV4-2 to TRBJ1-1; perhaps TRBD1 as D (5 bases). The germline V and J ends were trimmed by 5 bases and 5 bases, with 18 bases remaining between them. This CDR3 is 15 amino acids long. Germline V gene data show CDR1 as LGHNA and CDR2 as YNFKEQ. CDR3 in amino acids: CASSSEGPLGTEAFF. DNA for the CDR3: TGTGCCAGCAGCTCAGAGGGGCCGTTGGGGACTGAAGCTTTCTTT.

The table lists this clonotype with many counts. V and J are TRBV5-1 and TRBJ1-6; no clear D. CDR1 is SGHRS, CDR2 YFSETQ, per germline. The CDR3 extends over 12 amino acids. V lost 6 bases, J lost 8 bases, and 9 bases lay in between. The DNA of the CDR3 is TGCGCCAGCAAGGTCGAGGATTCACCCCTCCACTTT. It yields the protein CASKVEDSPLHF.

At least ten counts were recorded for this clonotype. The rearrangement uses TRBV2 and TRBJ1-2, with 8 positions matching TRBD1. The CDR3 has 14 residues. V lost 4 bases, J lost 6 bases, and 7 bases stayed unmatched. CDR1 and CDR2 (germline): SNHLY, FYNNEI. CDR3 in amino acids: CASSVAGGRDGYTF. The CDR3 DNA reads as TGTGCCAGCAGTGTGGCAGGGGGCAGGGATGGCTACACCTTC.

This clonotype is medium-sized (0.01 to 0.1%) within its sample. The chain links TRBV20-1 to TRBJ1-2; 7 nucleotides line up with TRBD1. The CDR3 has 15 amino acids. Germline CDR1 reads DFQATT; CDR2 reads SNEGSKA (reference sequence). With V trimmed by 0 bases and J by 2 bases, 6 bases remained unmatched. This chain's CDR3 is CSARDPMTGNYGYTF. In nucleotides, the CDR3 is TGCAGTGCTAGAGACCCTATGACAGGGAACTATGGCTACACCTTC.

This clonotype was counted at least ten times. The rearrangement uses TRBV6-2 or TRBV6-3 and TRBJ2-1; the match to TRBD1 covers 8 bases. Germline CDR1 MNHEY, CDR2 SVGEGT. CDR3 size: 17 residues. Trimming cost V 7 bases and J 0 bases; bases outside gene matches: 11. CDR3 DNA sequence: TGTGCCAGCACCGATAAGGACAGGGTGAGCTCCTACAATGAGCAGTTCTTC. Translating it yields CASTDKDRVSSYNEQFF.

This clonotype appeared many times. The chain recombines TRBV12-3 or TRBV12-4 with TRBJ1-2; perhaps TRBD1 as D (5 bases). Between the trimmed V and J ends, which lost 6 bases and 0 bases, there was a span of 14 bases. CDR3 length: 15 amino acids. CDR3 sequence (DNA): TGTGCCAGCAGCTTATGGGGGAGAGCTAACTATGGCTACACCTTC. Its translation is CASSLWGRANYGYTF.

Ten or more counts support this clonotype. The J gene is TRBJ1-1, the V gene TRBV30; the D is unclear. The CDR3 is 13 amino acids. Trimming took off 4 bases at V and 6 bases at J, with 15 bases between the two ends. In germline, CDR1 is GTSNPN, CDR2 SVGIG (reference sequence). The CDR3, as DNA: TGTGCCTGGAAGTTCAAGGGAAACCCTGAAGCTTTCTTT. The encoded protein is CAWKFKGNPEAFF.

This clonotype was seen repeatedly, ten times or more. The chain uses TRBV12-3 or TRBV12-4 and TRBJ2-3; perhaps TRBD1 as D (5 bases). The length of the CDR3 is 15 residues. The V gene lost 7 bases and the J gene lost 0 bases, with 14 bases spanning the gap. The CDR3 DNA reads as TGTGCCAGCACCTCTCAGGGATCTAGCACAGATACGCAGTATTTT. This codes for CASTSQGSSTDTQYF.

This clonotype is medium-sized within its sample. This chain links TRBV24-1 with TRBJ2-1; 7 bases align to TRBD2. V shed 5 bases, J shed 5 bases, and the junction held 5 bases outside the gene matches. This CDR3 has 14 residues. Per germline, CDR1 KGHDR and CDR2 SFDVKD. The CDR3 loop reads CATSAPAGDNEQFF. The CDR3 nucleotides read TGTGCCACCAGTGCTCCGGCGGGGGACAATGAGCAGTTCTTC.

This clonotype is labeled medium-sized (0.01 to 0.1%). The V and J genes are TRBV15 and TRBJ2-3, with D tentatively TRBD1 or TRBD2 (5 bases each). The CDR3 is made up of 15 amino acids. With 0 bases removed from V and 2 bases from J, the gap between germline ends came to 9 bases. Germline-derived CDR1 and CDR2 are LNHNV and YYDKDF (reference sequence). The CDR3 protein is CATSRDRGDTDTQYF. CDR3 bases: TGTGCCACCAGCAGAGATCGAGGGGACACAGATACGCAGTATTTT.

At least ten counts were recorded for this clonotype. The genes are TRBV11-2 and TRBJ2-7, with D perhaps given as TRBD1 or TRBD2 (5 bases each). There are 15 residues in the CDR3. The germline CDR1 and CDR2 sequences are SGHAT and FQNNGV. Between the trimmed V and J ends, which lost 5 bases and 3 bases, there was a span of 17 bases. DNA for the CDR3: TGTGCCAGCAGCCCCGTTCGGGGCTCGATCTACGAGCAGTACGTC. Amino acid sequence: CASSPVRGSIYEQYV.

This clonotype was detected ten times or more. The J gene is TRBJ1-3, the V gene TRBV5-5; D unclear. The CDR3 spans 17 residues. V was trimmed by 4 bases and J by 0 bases, leaving 17 bases between them. In germline, CDR1 is SGHKS, CDR2 YYEKEE (reference sequence). This CDR3 reads CASSPGGRAFSGNTIYF. For the CDR3, the DNA is TGTGCCAGCAGCCCCGGCGGTCGGGCCTTCTCTGGAAACACCATATATTTT.

This clonotype occurred many times. The chain carries TRBV20-1 and TRBJ1-4; a possible D gene is TRBD1 (5 bases). V was shortened by 3 bases and J by 5 bases, with 13 bases between the two germline ends. There are 14 residues in the CDR3. CDR1 DFQATT and CDR2 SNEGSKA come from the germline V gene (reference sequence). The CDR3 nucleotides read TGCAGTGCTAGGCGACAGCAAAGCAATGAAAAACTGTTTTTT. Translated, it gives CSARRQQSNEKLFF.

In this sample, this clonotype is medium-sized. The chain links TRBV20-1 to TRBJ2-5, with D possibly TRBD2 on 6 matching bases. This CDR3 is built from 14 residues. Germline assignment: CDR1 DFQATT and CDR2 SNEGSKA (reference sequence). Trimming took 1 base from V and 0 from J, leaving 9 bases between them. CDR3 in DNA: TGCAGTGCTAGAGGGGGACTCGACCAAGAGACCCAGTACTTC. Its translation is CSARGGLDQETQYF.

This clonotype was observed at least ten times. The gene calls are TRBV5-1 and TRBJ2-5; TRBD2 is a possible D gene (7 bases). This CDR3 is 14 amino acids long. The ends were cut back, 0 bases at V and 3 bases at J, with 9 bases in the middle. Germline V gene lookup returns CDR1 SGHRS and CDR2 YFSETQ. Here the CDR3 DNA reads TGCGCCAGCAGCTTGGGGGGGGGCGAAGAGACCCAGTACTTC. Translated: CASSLGGGEETQYF.

This clonotype has a count of ten or more. The V gene is TRBV28, the J gene TRBJ1-5; D uncertain. V shed 6 bases and J shed 16 bases, with 19 bases lying between them. The CDR3 is 12 amino acids. Germline V gives CDR1 MDHEN, CDR2 SYDVKM. The DNA of the CDR3 is TGTGCCAGCAGACCTCTGCTTTTGATGCTTCATTTT. Translating it yields CASRPLLLMLHF.

This clonotype was counted ten times or more. The chain employs TRBV7-2 and TRBJ2-7; 10 nucleotides line up with TRBD2. V trimming: 1 base; J trimming: 5 bases; junction bases outside the gene matches: 8. The germline V gene has CDR1 SGHTA and CDR2 FQGNSA. This CDR3 contains 16 residues. The CDR3 DNA reads as TGTGCCAGCAGCTTAGTCCCCAGCGGGGGGGCGAACGAGCAGTACTTC. This encodes CASSLVPSGGANEQYF.